Sequencing of this T cell receptor beta chain was carried out in a study of T cell responses to AZD1222 COVID-19 vaccine. CDR1 and CDR2 from the germline V gene are MNHEY and SMNVEV (reference sequence). The CDR3 extends over 16 amino acids. Trimming removed 3 bases from V and 1 base from J; junction bases left unmatched: 4. Only in-frame clones appear in the TCRdb table, and some are missing; sequencing was by immunoSEQ multiplex PCR. The sample lists approximately 170,000 clones, 80% to 90% occurring once. This clone was counted a single time. The clonotype originates from an adult in good health. J is TRBJ1-5 and V is TRBV27, with 9 bases lining up with TRBD1. The specimen was peripheral blood, collected on day 0 of AZD1222 vaccination. CDR3 nucleotides: TGTGCCAGCAGTTTGGGGACAGGGTCCAGCAATCAGCCCCAGCATTTT. Translating it yields CASSLGTGSSNQPQHF.